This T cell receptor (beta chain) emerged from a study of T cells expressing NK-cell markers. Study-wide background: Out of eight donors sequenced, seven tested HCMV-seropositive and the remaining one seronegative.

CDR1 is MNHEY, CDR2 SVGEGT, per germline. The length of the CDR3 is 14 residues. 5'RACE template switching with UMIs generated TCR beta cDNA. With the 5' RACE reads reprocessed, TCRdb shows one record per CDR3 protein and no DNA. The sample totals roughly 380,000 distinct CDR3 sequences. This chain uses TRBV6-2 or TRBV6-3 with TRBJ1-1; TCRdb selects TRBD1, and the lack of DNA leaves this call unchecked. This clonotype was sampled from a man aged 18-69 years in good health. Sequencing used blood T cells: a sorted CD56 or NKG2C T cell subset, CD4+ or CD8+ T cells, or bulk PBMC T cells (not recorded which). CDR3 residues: CASRDSHGAAEAFF.